Below, one T cell receptor (beta chain) is given with its context. Its antigen is not yet known. No base quality information exists; no much larger clone differs at one position. The data stem from a study of blood T cell repertoires in COVID-19 (dated by TCRdb to about 2020). For the study in its entirety: Collaborator samples came from the United States, Italy and Spain and covered acute and convalescent phases of COVID-19. The prospective study material was composed of cDNA or gDNA derived from T cells, B-cell-depleted T cells, or PBMCs. The dataset comprised deeply sampled blood TCRbeta repertoires from subjects exposed to, actively infected with, or recovered from COVID-19. A freely available public database, intended as a resource for researchers studying the immune response to SARS-CoV-2, is where the repertoires were released. Samples were obtained from the ongoing ImmuneRACE study (first 160 participants) and from 1,254 subjects provided by 6 global collaborators. Nearly every sample came with metadata listing a de-identified subject ID, COVID-19 status, age in years and sex. Where available, HLA class I and class II types were obtained from metadata supplied by the sample provider rather than from assay-based typing.

Broad study findings and their caveats: The amount of clinical and demographic metadata varied by source and participant and was provided uncurated.

TCRbeta CDR3 regions were amplified from genomic DNA using the immunoSEQ Assay, a bias-controlled multiplex PCR. The study's processing was this. The number of nucleated cells in each sample was estimated by amplification of reference gene primers within the assay. Sequence reads were collapsed and filtered to measure the absolute abundance of every unique TCRbeta CDR3 rearrangement. For each sample, productive Simpson clonality was calculated as the square root of Simpson's diversity index across productive rearrangements. TCRdb stores this immuneACCESS table with in-frame sequences only. Part of the clones is absent; in the studies checked, under half of the shortfall reflects unresolved V genes, and no reason is known for the rest. V and J calls and clone size come straight from that table; D and trimming were deduced from the DNA. In all, the sample holds under 150,000 clones, and approximately 91% of those were seen once. The biggest ten clones account for 2% to 2.5% of the sample.

Collaborating institutions collected whole blood in K2EDTA tubes following their own protocols. For TCRbeta analysis, collaborators shipped samples as frozen whole blood, isolated PBMCs, or DNA extracted from either of those sample types. The clonotype was recovered from a human donor in a cohort sampled during active COVID-19. Specimen: peripheral blood.

The sequence in DNA is TGTGCCAGCAGTCGTTGGGTCCCTACTACGAGTGAGCAGTTCTTC. Translated, this is CASSRWVPTTSEQFF. Here the chain combines TRBV6-2 or TRBV6-3 and TRBJ2-1; no D gene is confidently identified. Inclusive of the bounding cysteine and phenylalanine, the CDR3 is 15 residues long. Just the 45-base CDR3 DNA is kept, in frame starting at base 1. The germline V gene provides CDR1 MNHEY and CDR2 SVGEGT. V gives up 5 bases and J gives up 9 bases, and the segment between their germline ends measures 20 bases.